The following is a T cell receptor beta chain sequence with its context. What it recognizes is unknown. The sample belongs to a study of vaccination and CD4 T cells after COVID-19. Study-level background: Sampling that followed vaccination took place a median approximately 70 days after dose two, within a range of 14 to 241.

Treatment indicated: roughly ten-day PBMC culture with coronavirus spike peptide pools or control peptides (ViraFEST assay). Study-level results: Convalescent patients gained a median about 90% of their reactive clones only post-vaccination. Spike mono-reactivity was found in 304 of the 307 vaccine-specific clones identified in convalescent patients.

Between the trimmed V and J ends, which lost 4 bases and 0 bases, there was a span of 13 bases. Germline CDR1 is SGHRS and CDR2 is YFSETQ. This CDR3 has 15 amino acids. Sequenced with the Oncomine TCR Beta short-read assay was DNA taken from cultured CD4+ T cells. In TCRdb, the PCR reads were re-called with MiXCR into one record per CDR3 protein. The sample carries more than 9,000 distinct CDR3 sequences, around 66% recorded once. The receptor's source is a human donor who had recovered from COVID-19. Sequenced sample: CD4+ T cells from blood, cultured in vitro. J is TRBJ1-1 and V is TRBV5-1; D perhaps matches TRBD1 (5 bases). CDR3 nucleotide sequence: TGCGCCAGCAGCCACGGGACGGTCATGAACACTGAAGCTTTCTTT. Translated: CASSHGTVMNTEAFF. Complete variable domain (other parts from reference TRBV5-1 and TRBJ1-1): KAGVTQTPRYLIKTRGQQVTLSCSPISGHRSVSWYQQTPGQGLQFLFEYFSETQRNKGNFPGRFSGRQFSNSRSEMNVSTLELGDSALYLCASSHGTVMNTEAFFGQGTRLTVV.